A single TCR beta chain is shown here with its context. The record originates from a study of blood T cell repertoires in COVID-19. Study in general: Whether acute or convalescent, the COVID-19 samples came from the United States, Italy and Spain. Nucleic acid was either cDNA or gDNA, and it came from T cells, B-cell-depleted T cells, or PBMCs.

Seattle patient enrollment occurred during active infection, with longitudinal follow-up thereafter. Source study methods: Scientists estimated how many nucleated cells there were by amplifying reference gene primers. This table comes from immunoSEQ multiplex PCR, and its TCRdb copy is limited to in-frame clones, with some not included. D and trimming were read from the DNA, whereas the V and J calls and clone size are those reported in that table. The sample has 150,000 or so clones; about 85% are singletons. The germline V and J ends were trimmed by 5 bases and 6 bases, with 17 bases remaining between them. The CDR3 totals 15 residues. Germline assignment: CDR1 LNHDA and CDR2 SQIVND (reference sequence).

The sample was peripheral blood. The chain couples TRBV19 to TRBJ2-1; no clear D. The TCR was taken from a woman between 70 and 85 years old with COVID-19, enrolled during active disease. The CDR3: CASSLLRVSFNEQFF. CDR3 in DNA: TGTGCCAGTAGTCTTCTCCGGGTTAGTTTCAATGAGCAGTTCTTC.